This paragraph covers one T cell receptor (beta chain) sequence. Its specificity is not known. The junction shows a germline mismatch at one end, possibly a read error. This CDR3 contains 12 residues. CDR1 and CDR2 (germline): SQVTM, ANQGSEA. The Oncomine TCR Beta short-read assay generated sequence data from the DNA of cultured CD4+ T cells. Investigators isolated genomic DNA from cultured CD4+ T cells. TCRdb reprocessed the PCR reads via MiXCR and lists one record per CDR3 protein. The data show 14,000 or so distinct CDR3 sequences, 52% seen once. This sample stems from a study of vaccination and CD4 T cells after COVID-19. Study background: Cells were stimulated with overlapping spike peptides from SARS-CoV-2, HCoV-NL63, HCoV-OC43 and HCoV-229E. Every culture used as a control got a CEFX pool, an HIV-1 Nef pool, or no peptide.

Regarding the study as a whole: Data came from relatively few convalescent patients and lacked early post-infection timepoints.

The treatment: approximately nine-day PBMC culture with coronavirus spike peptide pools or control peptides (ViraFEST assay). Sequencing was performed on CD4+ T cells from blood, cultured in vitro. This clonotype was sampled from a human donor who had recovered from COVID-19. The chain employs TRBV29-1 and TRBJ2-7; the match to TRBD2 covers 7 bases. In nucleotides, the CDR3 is TGCAGCGTTGAAGTCCCCGCGGGAGACATCCACTTC. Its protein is CSVEVPAGDIHF.